This TCR beta chain was sequenced during a study of T-cell reconstitution after alpha-beta-depleted transplantation in children. Preparing the TCRbeta library involved the use of unique molecular identifiers. TCRdb analysed the PCR reads with MiXCR anew, one entry per CDR3 protein. Of some 550,000 distinct CDR3 sequences listed, about a sixth are singletons. V was cut by 4 bases and J by 5 bases, with 10 bases left in between. From germline, CDR1 is SGHTA and CDR2 FQGNSA. The CDR3 has 13 residues. The chain is built from TRBV7-2 and TRBJ2-3; no clear D gene. This specimen was PBMCs from the stem cell graft donor, taken from the stem cell graft. This sequence originates from a human donor who donated a stem cell graft to a child with acute lymphoblastic leukemia. CDR3 amino acids: CASSSIRRDTQYF. The DNA of the CDR3 is TGTGCCAGCAGCTCAATCCGAAGAGATACGCAGTATTTT.